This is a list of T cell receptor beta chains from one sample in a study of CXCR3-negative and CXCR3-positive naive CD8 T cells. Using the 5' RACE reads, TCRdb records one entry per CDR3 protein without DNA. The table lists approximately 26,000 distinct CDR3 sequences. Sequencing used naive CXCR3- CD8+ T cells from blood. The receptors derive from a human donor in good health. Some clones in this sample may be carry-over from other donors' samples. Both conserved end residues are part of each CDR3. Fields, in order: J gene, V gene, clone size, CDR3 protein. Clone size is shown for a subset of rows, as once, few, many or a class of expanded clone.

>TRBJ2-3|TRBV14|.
CASSQEPITDTQYF
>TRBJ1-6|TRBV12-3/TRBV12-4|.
CASSLGGGSPLHF
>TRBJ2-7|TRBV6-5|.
CASSYGTARYEQYF
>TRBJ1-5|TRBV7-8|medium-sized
CASSLWGESNQPQHF
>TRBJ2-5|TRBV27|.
CASSSQTGLAGGQETQYF
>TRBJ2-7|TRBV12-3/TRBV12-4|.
CASSPRASYEQYF
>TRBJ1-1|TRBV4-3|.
CASSQDLWLGSGAFF
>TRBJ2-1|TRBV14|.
CASSQEVGGTVYNEQFF
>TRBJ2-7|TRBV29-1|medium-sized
CSVELQGATYYEQYF
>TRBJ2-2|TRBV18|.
CASSPGPGLDGGELFF
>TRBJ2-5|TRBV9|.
CASSAAGGPQETQYF
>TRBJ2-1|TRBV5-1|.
CASSPSLEVNEQFF
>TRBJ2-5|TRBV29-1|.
CSVEAEDVEPQYF
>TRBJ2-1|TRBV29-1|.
CSVAGTSGTNEQFF
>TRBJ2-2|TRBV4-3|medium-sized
CASSQVQGLDGELFF
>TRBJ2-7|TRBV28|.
CASSLGVAGPYEQYF
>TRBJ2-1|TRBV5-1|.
CASSWSNYNEQFF
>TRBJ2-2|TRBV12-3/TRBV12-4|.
CALGGPGELFF
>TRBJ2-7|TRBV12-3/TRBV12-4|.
CASTSPDNAYEQYF
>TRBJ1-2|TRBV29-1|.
CSVEGVQARNYGYTF
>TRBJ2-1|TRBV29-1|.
CSVELAGAHEQFF
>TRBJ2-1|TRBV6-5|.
CASSYQGQGADEQFF
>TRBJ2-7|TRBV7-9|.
CASSPAGQGIYEQYF
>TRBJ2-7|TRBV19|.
CASSSGTGEYEQYF
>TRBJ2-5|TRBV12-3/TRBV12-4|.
CASSLALYQETQYF
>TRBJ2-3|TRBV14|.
CASSQVGSGLTDTQYF
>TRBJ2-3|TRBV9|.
CASSEGSGAADTQYF
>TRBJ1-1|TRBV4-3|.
CASSQGTPIEGADTEAFF
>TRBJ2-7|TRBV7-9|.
CASSNRQSSYEQYF
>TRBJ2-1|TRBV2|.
CASRAGGTYNEQFF
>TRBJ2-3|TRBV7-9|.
CASSLPPTDGISTDTQYF
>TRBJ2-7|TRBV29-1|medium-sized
CSVQGLAGEQYF
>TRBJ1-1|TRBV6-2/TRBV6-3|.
CASSSLQRNTEAFF
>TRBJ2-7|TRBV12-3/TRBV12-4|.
CASRQGTIPPYEQYF
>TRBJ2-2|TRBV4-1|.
CASSQGELAGGPNTGELFF
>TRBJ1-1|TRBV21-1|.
CASSKARGGNTEAFF
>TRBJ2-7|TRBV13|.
CASSLGLYEQYF
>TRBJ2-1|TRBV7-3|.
CASSLIGPGGRSSYNEQFF
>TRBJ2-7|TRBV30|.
CAWSVRNEQYF
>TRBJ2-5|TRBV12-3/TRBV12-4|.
CASSLRPERETQYF
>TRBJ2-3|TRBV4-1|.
CASSQSPDPTLPDTQYF
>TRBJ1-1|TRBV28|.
CASGLGVTEAFF
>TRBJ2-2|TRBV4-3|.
CASSQDRFGTGELFF
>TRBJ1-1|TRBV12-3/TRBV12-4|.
CASSSLTTGYTEAFF
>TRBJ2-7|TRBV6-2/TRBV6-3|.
CASSYEVGAGVKAYEQYF
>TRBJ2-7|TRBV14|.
CASSRQLGAFSYEQYF
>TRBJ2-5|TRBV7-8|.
CASSFPGNDQETQYF
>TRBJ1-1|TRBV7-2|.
CASSSSDLQNTEAFF